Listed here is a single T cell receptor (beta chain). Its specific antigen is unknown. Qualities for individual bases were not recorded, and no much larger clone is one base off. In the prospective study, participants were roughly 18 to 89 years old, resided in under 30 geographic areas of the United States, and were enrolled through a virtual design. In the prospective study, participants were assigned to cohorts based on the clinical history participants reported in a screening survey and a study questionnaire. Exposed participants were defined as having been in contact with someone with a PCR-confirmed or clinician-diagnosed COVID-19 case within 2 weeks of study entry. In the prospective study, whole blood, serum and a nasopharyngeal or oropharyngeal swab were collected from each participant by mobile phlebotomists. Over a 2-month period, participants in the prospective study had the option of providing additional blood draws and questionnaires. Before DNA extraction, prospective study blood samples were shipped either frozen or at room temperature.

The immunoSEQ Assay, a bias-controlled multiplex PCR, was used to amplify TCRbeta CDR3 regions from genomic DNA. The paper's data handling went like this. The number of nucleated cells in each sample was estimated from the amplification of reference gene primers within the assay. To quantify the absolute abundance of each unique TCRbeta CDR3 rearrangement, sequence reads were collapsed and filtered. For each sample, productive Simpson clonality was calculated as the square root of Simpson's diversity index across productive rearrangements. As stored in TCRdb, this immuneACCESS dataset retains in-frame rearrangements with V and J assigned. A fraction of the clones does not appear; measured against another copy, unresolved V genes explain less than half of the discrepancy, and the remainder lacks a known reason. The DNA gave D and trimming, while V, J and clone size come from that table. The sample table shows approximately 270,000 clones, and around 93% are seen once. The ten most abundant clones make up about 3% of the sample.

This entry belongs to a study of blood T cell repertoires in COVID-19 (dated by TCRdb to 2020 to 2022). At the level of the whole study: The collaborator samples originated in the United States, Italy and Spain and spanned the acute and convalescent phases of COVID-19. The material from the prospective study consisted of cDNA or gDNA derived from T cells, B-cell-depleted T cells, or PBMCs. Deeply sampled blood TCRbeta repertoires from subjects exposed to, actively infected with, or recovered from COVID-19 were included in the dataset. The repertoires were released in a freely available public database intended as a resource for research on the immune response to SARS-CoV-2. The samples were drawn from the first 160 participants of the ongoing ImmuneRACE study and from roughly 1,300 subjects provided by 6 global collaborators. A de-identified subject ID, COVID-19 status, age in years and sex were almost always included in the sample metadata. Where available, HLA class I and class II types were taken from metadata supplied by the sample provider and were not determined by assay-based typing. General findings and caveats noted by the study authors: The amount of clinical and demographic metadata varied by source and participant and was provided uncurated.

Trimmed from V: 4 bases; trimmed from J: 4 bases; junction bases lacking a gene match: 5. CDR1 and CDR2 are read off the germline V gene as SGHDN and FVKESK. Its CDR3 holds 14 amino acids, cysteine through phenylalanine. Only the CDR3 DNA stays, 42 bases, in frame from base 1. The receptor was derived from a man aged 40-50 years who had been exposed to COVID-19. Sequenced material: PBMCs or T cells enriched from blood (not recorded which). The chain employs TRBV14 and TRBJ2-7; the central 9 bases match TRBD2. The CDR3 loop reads CASSPISGRYEQYF. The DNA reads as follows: TGTGCCAGCAGCCCAATCAGCGGGAGGTACGAGCAGTACTTC.